This T cell receptor (beta chain) was found in a study of cytomegalovirus exposure and HLA in healthy donors. Study conclusions and caveats: Some highly shared sequence variants likely arose as a pipeline artifact. Altogether, 160 or so TCR beta chains were recorded as cytomegalovirus-associated.

The PCR contained 60 Vbeta and 13 Jbeta primers. Per the authors' pipeline: A later analysis tallied 80 million or so unique TCR beta chains, around 12 million of them shared. Clones were read by immunoSEQ multiplex PCR, and TCRdb kept only the in-frame ones, dropping some. Clonal size and the V and J genes are those of that table, whereas D and trimming came from the DNA. The sample shows roughly 250,000 clones, roughly 80% of them seen only once. This clone was counted once. Its antigen is still unknown. The V gene's germline CDR1 is MNHNY and CDR2 SVGAGI (reference sequence). The CDR3 sequence is 16 residues long. Deletions cut 8 bases from V and 0 bases from J, with 19 bases between.

The chain recombines TRBV6-6 with TRBJ1-2, with D perhaps matching TRBD1 (6 bases). The source material was PBMCs. The receptor was isolated from a girl aged 2-9 years in good health and CMV-seronegative. The CDR3 DNA sequence: TGTGCCAGCTCGAATACCGGACAGCCAACTAACTATGGCTACACCTTC. As protein: CASSNTGQPTNYGYTF.